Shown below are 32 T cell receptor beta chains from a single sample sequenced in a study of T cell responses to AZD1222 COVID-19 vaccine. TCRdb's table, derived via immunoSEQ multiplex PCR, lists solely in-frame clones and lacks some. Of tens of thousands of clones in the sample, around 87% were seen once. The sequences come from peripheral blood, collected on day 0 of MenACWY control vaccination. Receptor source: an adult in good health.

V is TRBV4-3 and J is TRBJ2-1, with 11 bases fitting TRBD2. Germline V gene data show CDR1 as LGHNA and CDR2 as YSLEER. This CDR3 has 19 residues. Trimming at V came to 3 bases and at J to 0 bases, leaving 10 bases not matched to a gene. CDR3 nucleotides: TGCGCCAGCAGCCAGCGTAGCGGGAGGGATCTTTTCTCCTACAATGAGCAGTTCTTC. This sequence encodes CASSQRSGRDLFSYNEQFF.

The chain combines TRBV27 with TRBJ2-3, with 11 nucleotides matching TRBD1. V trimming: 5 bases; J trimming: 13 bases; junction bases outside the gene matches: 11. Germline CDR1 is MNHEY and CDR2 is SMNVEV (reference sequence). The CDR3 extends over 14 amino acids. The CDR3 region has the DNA TGTGCCAGCAGTCCGGACAGGGGGCTCCTCATGAAGTATTTT. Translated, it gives CASSPDRGLLMKYF.

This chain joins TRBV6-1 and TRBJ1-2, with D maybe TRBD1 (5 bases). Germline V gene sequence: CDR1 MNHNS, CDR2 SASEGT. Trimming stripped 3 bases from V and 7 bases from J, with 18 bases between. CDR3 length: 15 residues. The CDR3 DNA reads TGTGCCAGCAGTGACCGGGACGGCCTTGCCTCTGGCTACACCTTC. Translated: CASSDRDGLASGYTF.

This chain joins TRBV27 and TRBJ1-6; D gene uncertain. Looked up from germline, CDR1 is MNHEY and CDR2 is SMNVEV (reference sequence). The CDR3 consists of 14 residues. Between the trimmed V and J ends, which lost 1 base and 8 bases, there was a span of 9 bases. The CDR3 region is CASSLFPRDSPLHF. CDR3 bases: TGTGCCAGCAGTTTATTTCCTCGAGATTCACCCCTCCACTTT.

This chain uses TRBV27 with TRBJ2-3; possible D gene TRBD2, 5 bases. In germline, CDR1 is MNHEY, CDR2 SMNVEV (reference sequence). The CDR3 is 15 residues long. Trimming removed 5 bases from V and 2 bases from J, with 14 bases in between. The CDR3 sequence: CASSLRGTPTDTQYF. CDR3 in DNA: TGTGCCAGCAGTCTCCGGGGAACACCCACAGATACGCAGTATTTT.

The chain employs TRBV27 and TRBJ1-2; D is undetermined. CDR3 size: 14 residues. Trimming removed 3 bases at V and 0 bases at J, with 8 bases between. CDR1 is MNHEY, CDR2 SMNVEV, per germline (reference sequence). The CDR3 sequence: CASSLQGPNYGYTF. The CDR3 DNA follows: TGTGCCAGCAGTTTGCAAGGACCTAACTATGGCTACACCTTC.

CDR3 in DNA: TGCGCCAGCAGCCAAGGACTAGCGGGGTACACCGGGGAGCTGTTTTTT. Encoded protein: CASSQGLAGYTGELFF. The gene calls are TRBV4-3 and TRBJ2-2, with 11 bases matching TRBD2. The CDR3 consists of 16 residues. Germline CDR1 is LGHNA and CDR2 is YSLEER. With 1 base clipped from V and 3 bases from J, the junction kept 1 base outside the gene matches.

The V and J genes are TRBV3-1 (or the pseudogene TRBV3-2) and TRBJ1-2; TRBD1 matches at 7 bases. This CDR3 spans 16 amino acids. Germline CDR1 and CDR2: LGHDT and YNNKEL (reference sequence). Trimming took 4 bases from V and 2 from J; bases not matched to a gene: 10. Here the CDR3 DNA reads TGTGCCAGCAGCCTCTCCGGTGGGACAGTGAACTATGGCTACACCTTC. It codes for CASSLSGGTVNYGYTF.

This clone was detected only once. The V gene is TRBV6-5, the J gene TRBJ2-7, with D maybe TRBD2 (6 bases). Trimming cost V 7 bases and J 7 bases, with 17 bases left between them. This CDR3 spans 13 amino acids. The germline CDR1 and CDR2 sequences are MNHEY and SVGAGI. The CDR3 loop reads CASKDSGGSEQYF. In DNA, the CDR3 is TGTGCCAGCAAGGATAGCGGAGGCTCGGAGCAGTACTTC.

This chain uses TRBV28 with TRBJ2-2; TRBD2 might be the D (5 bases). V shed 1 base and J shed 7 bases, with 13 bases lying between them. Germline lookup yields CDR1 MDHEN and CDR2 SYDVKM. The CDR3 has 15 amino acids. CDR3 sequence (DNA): TGTGCCAGCAGTTTATCCTTCTCGGGGATCGGGGAGCTGTTTTTT. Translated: CASSLSFSGIGELFF.

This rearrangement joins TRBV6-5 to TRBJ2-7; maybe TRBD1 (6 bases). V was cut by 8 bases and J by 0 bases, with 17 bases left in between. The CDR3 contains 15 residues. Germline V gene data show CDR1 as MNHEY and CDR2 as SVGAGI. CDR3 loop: CASWGLVHNSYEQYF. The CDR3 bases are TGTGCCAGCTGGGGGCTAGTACACAACTCCTACGAGCAGTACTTC.

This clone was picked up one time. CDR3 region: CASSLRGDSLTDTQYF. CDR3 nucleotide sequence: TGTGCCAGCAGCCTCCGGGGGGATTCGTTAACAGATACGCAGTATTTT. This chain uses TRBV3-1 (or the pseudogene TRBV3-2) with TRBJ2-3; 7 bases fit TRBD2. The CDR3 consists of 16 residues. After removal of 4 bases from V and 3 bases from J, the junction contained 10 bases not matched to a gene. Germline V lookup: CDR1 LGHDT, CDR2 YNNKEL (reference sequence).

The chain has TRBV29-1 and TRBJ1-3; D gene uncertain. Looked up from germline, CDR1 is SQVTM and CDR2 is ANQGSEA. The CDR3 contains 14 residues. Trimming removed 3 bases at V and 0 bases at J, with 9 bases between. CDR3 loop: CSVDLDGSGNTIYF. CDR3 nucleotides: TGCAGCGTTGACCTGGACGGCTCTGGAAACACCATATATTTT.

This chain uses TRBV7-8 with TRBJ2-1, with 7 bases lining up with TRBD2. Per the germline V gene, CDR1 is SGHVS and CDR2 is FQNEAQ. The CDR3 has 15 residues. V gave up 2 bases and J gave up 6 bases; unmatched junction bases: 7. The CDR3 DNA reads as TGTGCCAGCAGCTTAAGGTGGGGGGGAAGCAATGAGCAGTTCTTC. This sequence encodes CASSLRWGGSNEQFF.

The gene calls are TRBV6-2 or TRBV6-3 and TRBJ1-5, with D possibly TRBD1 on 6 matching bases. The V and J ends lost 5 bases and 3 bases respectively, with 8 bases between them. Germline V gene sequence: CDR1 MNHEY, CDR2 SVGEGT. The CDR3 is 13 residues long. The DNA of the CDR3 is TGTGCCAGCAGTGGACAGCCCAATCAGCCCCAGCATTTT. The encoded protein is CASSGQPNQPQHF.

CDR3 DNA: TGTGCCAGCTCACCTAAGGGAGGGGAAGAGACCCAGTACTTC. Protein product: CASSPKGGEETQYF. The rearrangement uses TRBV18 and TRBJ2-5; 7 bases map to TRBD2. V lost 3 bases, J lost 3 bases, and 4 bases stayed unmatched. CDR3 length equals 14 residues. The germline gives CDR1 KGHSH, CDR2 LQKENI. Supplemented by reference TRBV18 and TRBJ2-5, the full variable domain reads NAGVMQNPRHLVRRRGQEARLRCSPMKGHSHVYWYRQLPEEGLKFMVYLQKENIIDESGMPKERFSAEFPKEGPSILRIQQVVRGDSAAYFCASSPKGGEETQYFGPGTRLLVL.

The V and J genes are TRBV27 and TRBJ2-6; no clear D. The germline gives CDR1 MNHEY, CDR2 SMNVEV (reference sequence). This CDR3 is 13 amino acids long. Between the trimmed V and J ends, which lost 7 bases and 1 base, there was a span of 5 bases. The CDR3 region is CASTPSGANVLTF. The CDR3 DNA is TGTGCCAGCACCCCTTCTGGGGCCAACGTCCTGACTTTC.

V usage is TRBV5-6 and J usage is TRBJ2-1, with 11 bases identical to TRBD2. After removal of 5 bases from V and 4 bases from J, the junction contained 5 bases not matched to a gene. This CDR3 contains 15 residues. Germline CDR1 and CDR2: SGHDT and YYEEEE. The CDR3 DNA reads TGTGCCAGCAGGGGGACTAGCGGAATGTACAATGAGCAGTTCTTC. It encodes CASRGTSGMYNEQFF.

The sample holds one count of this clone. The CDR3 protein is CASSSAGINQPQHF. DNA for the CDR3: TGTGCCAGCTCATCCGCAGGGATCAATCAGCCCCAGCATTTT. This chain connects TRBV18 to TRBJ1-5; the D gene is possibly TRBD1 (5 bases). Germline V gene sequence: CDR1 KGHSH, CDR2 LQKENI. The V end was cut by 5 bases, the J end by 3 bases, with 11 bases between. This CDR3 spans 14 amino acids.

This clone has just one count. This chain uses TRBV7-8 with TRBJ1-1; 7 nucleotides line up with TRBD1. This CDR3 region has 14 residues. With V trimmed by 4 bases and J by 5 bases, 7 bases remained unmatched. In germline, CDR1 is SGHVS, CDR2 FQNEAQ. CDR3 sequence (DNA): TGTGCCAGCAGCTCCCATTTCAGGGGGACTGAAGCTTTCTTT. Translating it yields CASSSHFRGTEAFF.

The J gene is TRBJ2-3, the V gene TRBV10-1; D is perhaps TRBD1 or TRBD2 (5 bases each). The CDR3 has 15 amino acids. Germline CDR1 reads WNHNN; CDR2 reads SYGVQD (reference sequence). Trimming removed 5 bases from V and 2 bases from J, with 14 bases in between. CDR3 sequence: CASSRWDEDTDTQYF. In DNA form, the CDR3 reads TGCGCCAGCAGTCGTTGGGACGAGGACACAGATACGCAGTATTTT.

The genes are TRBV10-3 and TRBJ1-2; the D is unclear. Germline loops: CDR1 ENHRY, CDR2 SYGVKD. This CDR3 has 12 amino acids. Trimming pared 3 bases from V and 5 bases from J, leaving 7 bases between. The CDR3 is CAISENSYGYTF. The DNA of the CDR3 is TGTGCCATCAGTGAAAACTCGTATGGCTACACCTTC.

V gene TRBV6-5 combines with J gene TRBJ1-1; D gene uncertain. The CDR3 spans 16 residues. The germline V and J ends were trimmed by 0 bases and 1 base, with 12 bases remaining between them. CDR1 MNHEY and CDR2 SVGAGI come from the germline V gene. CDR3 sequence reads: CASSYSPDTRNTEAFF. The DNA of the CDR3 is TGTGCCAGCAGTTACTCCCCCGATACAAGGAACACTGAAGCTTTCTTT.

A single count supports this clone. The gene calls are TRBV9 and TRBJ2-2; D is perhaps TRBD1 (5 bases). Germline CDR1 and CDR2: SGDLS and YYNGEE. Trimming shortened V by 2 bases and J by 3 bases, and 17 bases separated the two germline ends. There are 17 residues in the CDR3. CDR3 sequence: CASSVSPGPVDTGELFF. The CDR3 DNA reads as TGTGCCAGCAGCGTTAGTCCAGGGCCCGTCGACACCGGGGAGCTGTTTTTT.

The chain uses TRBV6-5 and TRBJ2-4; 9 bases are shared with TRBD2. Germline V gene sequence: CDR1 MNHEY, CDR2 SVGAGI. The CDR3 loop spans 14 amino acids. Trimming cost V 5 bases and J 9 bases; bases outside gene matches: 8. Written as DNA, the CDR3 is TGTGCCAGCAGTCCGGGGACTAGCAGGAGCATTCAGTACTTC. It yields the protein CASSPGTSRSIQYF.

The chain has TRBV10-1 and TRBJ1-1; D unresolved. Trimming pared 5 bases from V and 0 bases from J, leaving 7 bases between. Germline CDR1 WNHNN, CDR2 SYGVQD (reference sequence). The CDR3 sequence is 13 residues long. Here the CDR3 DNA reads TGCGCCAGCAGTTCGACACTGAACACTGAAGCTTTCTTT. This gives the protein CASSSTLNTEAFF.

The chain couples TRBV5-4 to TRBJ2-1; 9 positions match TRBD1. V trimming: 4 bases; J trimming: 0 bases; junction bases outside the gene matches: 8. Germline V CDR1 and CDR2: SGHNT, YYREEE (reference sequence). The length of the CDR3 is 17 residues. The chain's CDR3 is CASSPSGTGSSYNEQFF. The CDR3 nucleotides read TGTGCCAGCAGCCCCTCCGGGACAGGGAGCTCCTACAATGAGCAGTTCTTC.

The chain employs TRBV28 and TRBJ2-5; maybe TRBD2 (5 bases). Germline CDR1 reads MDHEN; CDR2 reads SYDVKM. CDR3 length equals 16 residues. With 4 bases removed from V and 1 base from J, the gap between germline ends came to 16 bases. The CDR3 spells CASSSAAGNLQETQYF. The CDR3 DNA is TGTGCCAGCAGTTCTGCCGCGGGCAATCTCCAAGAGACCCAGTACTTC.

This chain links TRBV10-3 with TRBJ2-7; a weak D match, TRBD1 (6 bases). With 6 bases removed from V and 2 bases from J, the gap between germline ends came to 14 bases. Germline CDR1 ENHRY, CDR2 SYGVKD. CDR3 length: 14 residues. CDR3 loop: CAIRLDSNTYEQYF. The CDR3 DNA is TGTGCCATCAGGCTGGACAGTAATACCTACGAGCAGTACTTC.

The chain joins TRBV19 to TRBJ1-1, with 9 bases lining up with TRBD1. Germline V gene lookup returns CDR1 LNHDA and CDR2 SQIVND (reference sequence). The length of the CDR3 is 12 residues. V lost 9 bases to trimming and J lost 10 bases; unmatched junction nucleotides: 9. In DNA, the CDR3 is TGTGCCAGCCTTCACAGGGGGCGGGGAGCTTTCTTT. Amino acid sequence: CASLHRGRGAFF. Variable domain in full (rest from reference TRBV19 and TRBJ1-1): DGGITQSPKYLFRKEGQNVTLSCEQNLNHDAMYWYRQDPGQGLRLIYYSQIVNDFQKGDIAEGYSVSREKKESFPLTVTSAQKNPTAFYLCASLHRGRGAFFGQGTRLTVV.

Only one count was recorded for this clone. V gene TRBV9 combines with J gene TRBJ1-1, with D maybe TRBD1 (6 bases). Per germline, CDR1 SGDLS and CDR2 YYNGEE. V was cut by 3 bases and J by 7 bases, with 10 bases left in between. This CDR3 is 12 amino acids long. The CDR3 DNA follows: TGTGCCAGCAGCGGGGGGGCTGATGAAGCTTTCTTT. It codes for CASSGGADEAFF.

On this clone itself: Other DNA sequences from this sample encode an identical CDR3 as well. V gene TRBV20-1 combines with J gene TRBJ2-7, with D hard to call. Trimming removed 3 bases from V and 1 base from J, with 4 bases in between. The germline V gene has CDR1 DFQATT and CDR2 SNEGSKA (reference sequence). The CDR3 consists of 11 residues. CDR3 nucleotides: TGCAGTGCTAGTAGGTCCTACGAGCAGTACTTC. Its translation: CSASRSYEQYF.